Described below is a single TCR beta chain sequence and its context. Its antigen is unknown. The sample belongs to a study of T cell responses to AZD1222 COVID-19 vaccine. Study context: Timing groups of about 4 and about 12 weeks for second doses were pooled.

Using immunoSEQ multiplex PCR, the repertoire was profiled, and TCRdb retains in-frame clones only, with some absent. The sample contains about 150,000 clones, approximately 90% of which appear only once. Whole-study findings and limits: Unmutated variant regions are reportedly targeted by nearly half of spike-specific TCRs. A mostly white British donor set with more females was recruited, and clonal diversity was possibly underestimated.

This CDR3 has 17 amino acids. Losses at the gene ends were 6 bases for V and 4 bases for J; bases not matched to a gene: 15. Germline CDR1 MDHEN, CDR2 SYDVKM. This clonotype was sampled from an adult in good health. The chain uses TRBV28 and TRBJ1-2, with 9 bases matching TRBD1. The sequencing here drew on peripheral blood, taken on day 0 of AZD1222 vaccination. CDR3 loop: CASRGGGPGQGFYGYTF. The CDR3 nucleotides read TGTGCCAGCAGGGGGGGTGGCCCGGGACAGGGTTTCTATGGCTACACCTTC.